This T cell receptor beta chain was observed in a study of beta chain features in type 1 diabetes. General study results and limits: For Type 1 diabetes patients, all four CD4+ subsets carried TCRB CDR3s that were moderately but significantly shorter.

Cells sorted by CD45RO/CCR7/CD25/CD127/CD95/CD27 comprised CD4+ naive, central memory, regulatory and stem cell-like memory cells. Losses at the gene ends were 6 bases for V and 2 bases for J; bases not matched to a gene: 5. There are 14 residues in the CDR3. The germline V gene has CDR1 SGHTA and CDR2 FQGNSA. To note about this clone: The antigen remains unidentified.

All of the isolated RNA was reverse transcribed, so expressed TCRB transcripts were sequenced. Clones were sequenced by immunoSEQ multiplex PCR, and TCRdb holds only the in-frame ones, with some missing. The table has 200,000 to 300,000 clones, about 25% seen once. Sequenced: central memory CD4+ T cells from blood. The rearrangement links TRBV7-2 to TRBJ2-7, with 9 bases that match TRBD2. This TCR was sampled from a man aged 30 to 45 in good health. The CDR3 DNA follows: TGTGCCAGCAGATCCCTAGCGGGACCCTACGAGCAGTACTTC. Translating gives CASRSLAGPYEQYF.